Following are 29 T cell receptor beta chains from one sample sequenced in a study of response to subunit inactivated influenza vaccine. One entry per CDR3 protein, called by TCRdb with MiXCR from the RT-PCR reads. The data contain hundreds of thousands of distinct CDR3 sequences, approximately 14% of them singletons. Specimen: PBMCs from blood, collected 14 days before vaccination. The receptors shown here come from a man aged 50-60 years who received an inactivated influenza vaccine.

There are a few counts of this clonotype. The chain combines TRBV4-3 with TRBJ2-2; D gene ambiguous. This CDR3 comprises 13 residues. V lost 2 bases and J lost 8, with 9 bases in between. CDR1 is LGHNA, CDR2 YSLEER, per germline. DNA for the CDR3: TGCGCCAGCAGCCAACTTCGGGCGGGGGAGCTGTTTTTT. Its translation is CASSQLRAGELFF.

This clonotype was detected only a few times. The chain has TRBV7-2 and TRBJ2-7; no clear D gene. V lost 0 bases, J lost 3 bases, and 15 bases lay in between. The CDR3 has 16 amino acids. Germline V gives CDR1 SGHTA, CDR2 FQGNSA. The CDR3 is CASSLARQTGDYEQYF. Written as DNA, the CDR3 is TGTGCCAGCAGCTTAGCAAGGCAAACTGGGGACTACGAGCAGTACTTC.

There are a few counts of this clonotype. The rearrangement uses TRBV5-1 and TRBJ1-6; D is perhaps TRBD1 (6 bases). CDR3 length: 15 residues. Trimming pared 4 bases from V and 11 bases from J, leaving 19 bases between. The germline CDR1 and CDR2 sequences are SGHRS and YFSETQ. This chain's CDR3 is CASSEGGQRRAPLHF. In DNA form, the CDR3 reads TGCGCCAGCAGCGAGGGGGGGCAGCGGCGGGCACCCCTCCACTTT.

This clonotype was counted only a few times. V usage is TRBV11-2 and J usage is TRBJ2-7, with D possibly matching TRBD2 (7 bases). Germline loops: CDR1 SGHAT, CDR2 FQNNGV. The CDR3 runs to 15 residues. V lost 3 bases and J 6 bases, leaving 18 bases between the germline ends. The CDR3 protein is CASSFGARGTFEQYF. The CDR3 nucleotides read TGTGCCAGCAGCTTCGGGGCGCGGGGGACATTCGAGCAGTACTTC.

This chain connects TRBV6-2 or TRBV6-3 to TRBJ2-5; 8 nucleotides agree with TRBD1. V shed 2 bases, J shed 4 bases, and the junction held 9 bases outside the gene matches. CDR3 size: 16 residues. CDR1 is MNHEY, CDR2 SVGEGT, per germline. The CDR3 bases are TGTGCCAGCAGTTACCCCGACTCCCAGGGGGCAGAGACCCAGTACTTC. Protein sequence: CASSYPDSQGAETQYF.

The chain employs TRBV2 and TRBJ2-2; TRBD1 agrees at 8 bases. The CDR3 consists of 14 residues. Germline values: CDR1 SNHLY, CDR2 FYNNEI. V lost 5 bases, J lost 4 bases, and 3 bases stayed unmatched. The CDR3 coding sequence is TGTGCCAGCAGTTCCCAGGGGGCCACCGGGGAGCTGTTTTTT. Translating it yields CASSSQGATGELFF.

This chain uses TRBV18 with TRBJ2-5; 7 bases line up with TRBD1. Germline V gene sequence: CDR1 KGHSH, CDR2 LQKENI. V shed 6 bases, J shed 2 bases, and the junction held 0 bases outside the gene matches. This CDR3 comprises 12 residues. The CDR3 region has the DNA TGTGCCAGCTCGGGACAGCAAGAGACCCAGTACTTC. Its translation is CASSGQQETQYF. The full variable domain, with the rest looked up from reference TRBV18 and TRBJ2-5, is NAGVMQNPRHLVRRRGQEARLRCSPMKGHSHVYWYRQLPEEGLKFMVYLQKENIIDESGMPKERFSAEFPKEGPSILRIQQVVRGDSAAYFCASSGQQETQYFGPGTRLLVL.

The rearrangement links TRBV20-1 to TRBJ1-4; TRBD1 matches at 8 bases. Germline CDR1 and CDR2: DFQATT and SNEGSKA (reference sequence). The length of the CDR3 is 12 residues. J gave up 7 bases and V 5 bases, and 3 bases lay outside the gene matches. CDR3: CSADRGAEKLFF. The CDR3 DNA follows: TGCAGTGCTGACAGGGGCGCTGAAAAACTGTTTTTT.

The chain couples TRBV29-1 to TRBJ2-3; weak D call: TRBD1 (6 bases). CDR1 and CDR2 (germline): SQVTM, ANQGSEA. The CDR3 extends over 15 amino acids. V was pared by 5 bases and J by 2 bases, with 17 bases between. As DNA, the CDR3 is TGCAGCGTTCCAACAGGCGGACAGTACACAGATACGCAGTATTTT. Its translation: CSVPTGGQYTDTQYF.

This clonotype was seen ten or more times. As DNA, the CDR3 is TGTGCCAGCAGGCTTGGGTCCGACACCGGGGAGCTGTTTTTT. Its protein is CASRLGSDTGELFF. The chain uses TRBV11-2 and TRBJ2-2; D ambiguous. CDR1 SGHAT and CDR2 FQNNGV come from the germline V gene. The length of the CDR3 is 14 residues. V gave up 6 bases and J gave up 3 bases, with 11 bases separating them.

This clonotype was observed a few times. The V and J genes are TRBV6-2 or TRBV6-3 and TRBJ2-3; unclear D gene. The V end was cut by 6 bases, the J end by 8 bases, with 15 bases between. This CDR3 has 13 amino acids. Germline values: CDR1 MNHEY, CDR2 SVGEGT. CDR3 protein: CASRTSGVGTQYF. The CDR3 bases are TGTGCCAGCAGAACCTCTGGGGTTGGTACGCAGTATTTT.

This clonotype was seen only a few times. CDR3 amino acids: CASVLGLARGNEQFF. The CDR3 DNA sequence: TGTGCCAGCGTCCTGGGACTAGCGCGCGGGAATGAGCAGTTCTTC. The genes are TRBV4-2 and TRBJ2-1; 10 bases are shared with TRBD2. The CDR3 spans 15 residues. Germline values: CDR1 LGHNA, CDR2 YNFKEQ. V was clipped by 8 bases and J by 7 bases; unmatched bases: 11.

This clonotype came up a few times. The J gene is TRBJ2-1, the V gene TRBV6-2 or TRBV6-3, with 9 bases identical to TRBD2. The junction had 2 bases not matched to a gene; V was cut back by 7 bases and J by 1 base. Germline CDR1 and CDR2: MNHEY and SVGEGT. The CDR3 has 14 residues. The CDR3 loop reads CASILAGSYNEQFF. In DNA form, the CDR3 reads TGTGCCAGCATTCTAGCGGGATCCTACAATGAGCAGTTCTTC.

This clonotype was detected only a few times. The junction differs from germline at one of its ends, possibly a read error. The V call is TRBV20-1, the J call TRBJ2-7; perhaps TRBD2 as D (6 bases). This CDR3 has 13 residues. Germline V lookup: CDR1 DFQATT, CDR2 SNEGSKA (reference sequence). The CDR3 loop is CSANWEASHEQYF. In DNA, the CDR3 is TGCAGTGCTAACTGGGAGGCCTCCCACGAGCAGTACTTC.

The chain has TRBV4-1 and TRBJ2-7; D may be TRBD2 (6 bases). Trimming pared 5 bases from V and 7 bases from J, leaving 15 bases between. The CDR3 covers 13 residues. The germline gives CDR1 MGHRA, CDR2 YSYEKL. CDR3 loop: CASSVDGRGEQYF. The CDR3 DNA reads TGCGCCAGCAGCGTCGACGGTCGGGGGGAGCAGTACTTC.

This clonotype appeared a few times. The chain recombines TRBV20-1 with TRBJ1-5; D remains unclear. The CDR3 extends over 15 amino acids. The V gene lost 3 bases and the J gene lost 0 bases, with 12 bases spanning the gap. Germline assignment: CDR1 DFQATT and CDR2 SNEGSKA (reference sequence). The CDR3 DNA reads TGCAGTGCTAGGACACTGGAGCTTAGCAATCAGCCCCAGCATTTT. Its translation: CSARTLELSNQPQHF.

This clonotype was counted only a few times. This chain links TRBV27 with TRBJ2-1, with D unclear. V was cut by 3 bases and J by 2 bases, with 11 bases left in between. This CDR3 has 15 amino acids. Germline assignment: CDR1 MNHEY and CDR2 SMNVEV (reference sequence). Here the CDR3 DNA reads TGTGCCAGCAGTTTGTACGCGTCAGCCTACAATGAGCAGTTCTTC. This encodes CASSLYASAYNEQFF.

This chain uses TRBV7-2 with TRBJ2-3, with D possibly called TRBD1 or TRBD2 (5 bases each). Germline loops: CDR1 SGHTA, CDR2 FQGNSA. The CDR3 runs 15 residues. V was cut by 1 base and J by 0 bases, with 8 bases left in between. CDR3 sequence: CASSLVGDSTDTQYF. Here the CDR3 DNA reads TGTGCCAGCAGCTTAGTCGGGGACAGCACAGATACGCAGTATTTT.

This clonotype was seen more than once but under ten times. V usage is TRBV19 and J usage is TRBJ2-3; 7 bases fit TRBD2. V lost 4 bases and J lost 2; bases outside the gene matches: 18. There are 19 residues in the CDR3. Germline V gene lookup returns CDR1 LNHDA and CDR2 SQIVND (reference sequence). The DNA for the CDR3 is TGTGCCAGTAGTACCGGACGTCCGGGGCTGGCGGGAGACACAGATACGCAGTATTTT. Translating it yields CASSTGRPGLAGDTDTQYF.

There are a few counts of this clonotype. V and J are TRBV12-3 or TRBV12-4 and TRBJ1-1; D is ambiguous. The V end was cut by 6 bases, the J end by 0 bases, with 11 bases between. This CDR3 is 14 amino acids long. The CDR3 loop is CASSLNLMNTEAFF. The DNA for the CDR3 is TGTGCCAGCAGCCTTAACCTAATGAACACTGAAGCTTTCTTT.

The chain has TRBV6-5 and TRBJ2-3; 11 bases fit TRBD2. The V segment lost 2 bases and the J segment 5 bases; nucleotides outside the gene matches: 6. CDR3 length: 16 amino acids. Germline values: CDR1 MNHEY, CDR2 SVGAGI. The DNA for the CDR3 is TGTGCCAGCAGTTACGTAACTAGCGGGAGTAAAGATACGCAGTATTTT. It yields the protein CASSYVTSGSKDTQYF.

The chain links TRBV15 to TRBJ2-5, with D unresolved. In germline, CDR1 is LNHNV, CDR2 YYDKDF (reference sequence). The CDR3 is 14 residues long. Trimming left V 1 base short and J 2 bases short, with 8 bases between. In DNA form, the CDR3 reads TGTGCCACCAGCAGAGTACCGGGTCAAGAGACCCAGTACTTC. Its translation is CATSRVPGQETQYF.

The V call is TRBV29-1, the J call TRBJ2-7; 11 nucleotides line up with TRBD1. CDR3 length equals 13 residues. Trimming at V came to 4 bases and at J to 4 bases, leaving 3 bases not matched to a gene. Germline-derived CDR1 and CDR2 are SQVTM and ANQGSEA. In DNA form, the CDR3 reads TGCAGCGTTGGTGGACAGGGGGCTTACGAGCAGTACTTC. As protein: CSVGGQGAYEQYF.

In this sample, this clonotype turned up a few times. The chain couples TRBV30 to TRBJ1-6, with D tentatively TRBD1 (5 bases). With 5 bases removed from V and 7 bases from J, the gap between germline ends came to 12 bases. Germline V gives CDR1 GTSNPN, CDR2 SVGIG (reference sequence). The CDR3 loop spans 13 amino acids. The CDR3 loop reads CAWGRVLNSPLHF. The CDR3 DNA reads as TGTGCCTGGGGCAGGGTCTTGAATTCACCCCTCCACTTT.

This clonotype was detected only a few times. The J gene is TRBJ2-7, the V gene TRBV7-2, with D maybe TRBD2 (5 bases). V was pared by 2 bases and J by 4 bases, with 12 bases between. Per the germline V gene, CDR1 is SGHTA and CDR2 is FQGNSA. The CDR3 runs 14 residues. CDR3 nucleotides: TGTGCCAGCAGCTTAAGGAGGTCTGGGTACGAGCAGTACTTC. It is translated as CASSLRRSGYEQYF.

This rearrangement joins TRBV20-1 to TRBJ2-1, with 8 bases aligning to TRBD1. Germline V gene data show CDR1 as DFQATT and CDR2 as SNEGSKA (reference sequence). This CDR3 region has 12 residues. The CDR3 here is CSPGQGGLEQFF. CDR3 bases: TGCAGCCCTGGACAGGGAGGCCTTGAGCAGTTCTTC.

Regarding this clonotype: A read error may produce the germline difference seen at one junction end. The gene calls are TRBV24-1 and TRBJ2-1; 7 bases agree with TRBD2. Germline V gene data show CDR1 as KGHDR and CDR2 as SFDVKD. The CDR3 is 14 residues long. CDR3: CATQRSGKDNDQFF. In DNA, the CDR3 is TGTGCCACCCAACGGAGCGGGAAGGATAATGATCAGTTCTTC.

This clonotype turned up a few times. CDR3 residues: CAWSFATDTQYF. For the CDR3, the DNA is TGTGCCTGGAGTTTTGCCACAGATACGCAGTATTTT. This chain connects TRBV30 to TRBJ2-3; D is unclear. This CDR3 comprises 12 residues. Looked up from germline, CDR1 is GTSNPN and CDR2 is SVGIG (reference sequence). Trimming removed 2 bases from V and 2 bases from J, with 5 bases in between.

This chain joins TRBV16 and TRBJ2-7, with D uncertain. The CDR3 has 13 amino acids. Germline CDR1 reads KGHSY; CDR2 reads FQNENV. V dropped 2 bases and J dropped 1 base, with 6 bases sitting between them. This CDR3 reads CASSQLRSYEQYF. In nucleotides, the CDR3 is TGTGCCAGCAGCCAACTACGGTCCTACGAGCAGTACTTC.